The sequence of this T cell receptor (beta chain) was determined in a study of shared T cell receptors in the human thymus. CDR1 and CDR2 from the germline V gene are SGHRS and YFSETQ. After removal of 1 base from V and 10 bases from J, the junction contained 12 bases not matched to a gene. The CDR3 has 18 amino acids. The assay was immunoSEQ multiplex PCR, and TCRdb's table has in-frame clones only and misses some. There are over 450,000 clones in the sample; around 78% occur only once, and about 0.013% lies in the top ten. These data were also reused for a study on human thymus T cells. That work contributes: Those donating were healthy Finnish infants in corrective surgery for congenital heart defects. Within thymic and blood repertoires, V and J gene usage appeared to be biased.

The sequenced material came from thymocytes. The receptor's source is a boy younger than two with a congenital heart defect. The rearrangement uses TRBV5-1 and TRBJ2-1, with 15 bases aligning to TRBD2. CDR3 protein: CASSLQAGRGTSGREQFF. The DNA for the CDR3 is TGCGCCAGCAGCTTGCAGGCGGGGCGCGGGACTAGCGGGAGGGAGCAGTTCTTC.